These T cell receptor beta chains were read from a single sample in a study of vaccination and CD4 T cells after COVID-19. Their specific antigens are unknown. TCRdb itself ran the PCR reads through MiXCR, one entry per CDR3 protein. Of 15,000 to 20,000 distinct CDR3 sequences listed, more than 30% are singletons. The sequencing here drew on CD4+ T cells from blood, cultured in vitro, taken before SARS-CoV-2 vaccination. The receptors originated from a human donor who received a COVID-19 vaccine. Both conserved end residues are trimmed from each CDR3.

V gene	J gene	CDR3 protein
TRBV2	TRBJ2-3	ASSEEVGITDTQY
TRBV20-1	TRBJ2-7	SARDRAGEAYYEQY
TRBV21-1	TRBJ1-3	ASSLLPRDRRAPSSGNTIY
TRBV5-1	TRBJ2-2	ASSRTGTDTGELF
TRBV6-1	TRBJ2-3	ASSESLKDTQY
TRBV25-1	TRBJ2-5	ASSEYLGDRRETQY
TRBV12-3/TRBV12-4	TRBJ2-2	ASSLRGRSTGELF
TRBV9	TRBJ2-3	ASSVALTQDSFTDTQY
TRBV19	TRBJ1-1	ASSPSGGANTEAF
TRBV20-1	TRBJ1-2	SAREGGKNYGYT
TRBV20-1	TRBJ1-5	SAREGRGQPQH
TRBV6-1	TRBJ1-6	ASRQRDRPNSPLH
TRBV24-1	TRBJ1-4	ATSDYDRGIEKLF
TRBV5-1	TRBJ1-2	ASSPTGQDYGYT
TRBV12-3/TRBV12-4	TRBJ1-6	ASSSRASGALH
TRBV19	TRBJ1-6	ASSTTGYSPLH
TRBV28	TRBJ2-5	ASSFWGEGSVRETQY
TRBV6-1	TRBJ1-2	AISSGQGGANYGYT
TRBV7-9	TRBJ1-6	ASSFWTGSGDNSPLH
TRBV27	TRBJ2-1	ASNRRGDEQF
TRBV20-1	TRBJ2-3	SATTELAGTDTQY
TRBV10-2	TRBJ1-4	ASSERSGEKLF
TRBV7-8	TRBJ2-5	ASSPTGLQQETQY
TRBV5-1	TRBJ2-2	ASSLVDRVNTGELF
TRBV19	TRBJ2-7	ASSTDREGSYEQY
TRBV5-1	TRBJ1-4	ASSLRDRASTNEKLF
TRBV20-1	TRBJ2-1	SLQAGGV
TRBV7-8	TRBJ2-5	ASSAQGQRVRETQY
TRBV19	TRBJ2-2	ASSMTREGTGELF
TRBV7-9	TRBJ1-2	ASSLAGP
TRBV30	TRBJ2-1	AWTRGLDDEQF
TRBV6-5	TRBJ2-1	ASSYGGSSYNEQF
TRBV10-2	TRBJ1-2	ASSEGHVYGYT
TRBV21-1	TRBJ2-1	ASSTSSGGAGNEQF